The clone carrying this TCR beta chain turned up a few times. The data originate from a study of blood T cell repertoires in COVID-19. At the level of the study: Researchers got acute and convalescent COVID-19 samples from the United States, Italy and Spain. T cells, B-cell-depleted T cells, or PBMCs provided the cDNA or gDNA that served as material.

In the authors' workflow: The authors estimated nucleated cell counts from reference gene primer amplification. Libraries were prepared by immunoSEQ multiplex PCR; TCRdb keeps only in-frame clonotypes and omits some of them. V and J calls and clone size are as listed in that table; D and trimming were resolved from the DNA. The sample has fewer than 700,000 clones, 70% to 90% seen once. The sample comprised peripheral blood. The TCR originated in a woman between 50 and 59 years old with COVID-19, enrolled during active disease.

CDR3 bases: TGTGCCAGCAGCTCCCGGTGGGACAGATCAGATACGCAGTATTTT. Protein product: CASSSRWDRSDTQYF. J is TRBJ2-3 and V is TRBV7-2, with 7 bases aligning to TRBD1. This CDR3 comprises 15 residues. Germline V CDR1 and CDR2: SGHTA, FQGNSA. V lost 4 bases and J lost 4; bases outside the gene matches: 8.